Listed here are 25 T cell receptor beta chains from one sample, sequenced in a study of blood T cell repertoires in COVID-19. Some clones are missing from TCRdb's copy, which holds only in-frame ones; the method was immunoSEQ multiplex PCR. The table includes roughly 300,000 clones, 86% detected once. The sequenced sample consisted of peripheral blood. The receptors derive from a woman between 45 and 65 years old with acute or convalescent COVID-19.

This chain joins TRBV6-1 and TRBJ2-5, with TRBD1 matching over 8 bases. This CDR3 is built from 16 residues. Germline values: CDR1 MNHNS, CDR2 SASEGT. Trimming at V came to 3 bases and at J to 5 bases, leaving 11 bases not matched to a gene. In DNA form, the CDR3 reads TGTGCCAGCAGTGAGACGCAGGGGGCCTCGGGGGAGACCCAGTACTTC. Its protein is CASSETQGASGETQYF.

The chain joins TRBV7-3 to TRBJ2-4, with a tentative D call TRBD1 (6 bases). Germline V gives CDR1 SGHTA, CDR2 FQGTGA. This CDR3 is built from 14 residues. V lost 5 bases, J lost 4 bases, and 12 bases lay in between. The CDR3 DNA follows: TGTGCCAGCAGCCCCCGGGACACGAAAAACATTCAGTACTTC. Its translation is CASSPRDTKNIQYF. The full variable domain, completed using reference TRBV7-3 and TRBJ2-4, is GAGVSQTPSNKVTEKGKYVELRCDPISGHTALYWYRQSLGQGPEFLIYFQGTGAADDSGLPNDRFFAVRPEGSVSTLKIQRTERGDSAVYLCASSPRDTKNIQYFGAGTRLSVL.

On this clone: Within the sample, other DNA sequences also encode this same CDR3. The rearrangement links TRBV5-1 to TRBJ1-3; D is ambiguous. In germline, CDR1 is SGHRS, CDR2 YFSETQ. The CDR3 sequence is 15 residues long. With 1 base removed from V and 0 bases from J, the gap between germline ends came to 8 bases. For the CDR3, the DNA is TGCGCCAGCAGCTTGACGGGGAGCTCTGGAAACACCATATATTTT. It translates to CASSLTGSSGNTIYF.

This CDR3 reads CASSLFSIAGEQYF. The CDR3 nucleotides read TGCGCCAGCAGCCTATTCTCGATAGCTGGAGAGCAGTACTTC. The V gene is TRBV4-1, the J gene TRBJ2-7; D unclear. Trimming cost V 4 bases and J 7 bases, with 17 bases left between them. In germline, CDR1 is MGHRA, CDR2 YSYEKL. The CDR3 loop spans 14 amino acids.

The V call is TRBV27, the J call TRBJ1-2, with TRBD1 identical over 9 bases. The germline V gene encodes CDR1 MNHEY and CDR2 SMNVEV (reference sequence). V dropped 4 bases and J dropped 3; count of bases not matched to a gene: 9. This CDR3 region has 16 residues. The CDR3 sequence: CASSSHGTGLDYGYTF. In DNA form, the CDR3 reads TGTGCCAGCAGTTCGCACGGGACAGGGTTGGACTATGGCTACACCTTC.

The chain is built from TRBV28 and TRBJ2-7; 11 nucleotides agree with TRBD1. The CDR3 length is 15 residues. The germline gives CDR1 MDHEN, CDR2 SYDVKM. J was trimmed by 3 bases and V by 7 bases; bases with no gene match: 8. For the CDR3, the DNA is TGTGCCAGCAACAGATCCGGGACAGGGGGCTACGAGCAGTACTTC. Amino acid sequence: CASNRSGTGGYEQYF.

The chain carries TRBV7-9 and TRBJ1-5; the D is unclear. CDR3 size: 13 residues. In germline, CDR1 is SEHNR, CDR2 FQNEAQ (reference sequence). The V and J ends lost 2 bases and 1 base respectively, with 3 bases between them. CDR3 loop: CASSLLSNQPQHF. The CDR3 DNA is TGTGCCAGCAGCTTACTAAGCAATCAGCCCCAGCATTTT. Using reference TRBV7-9 and TRBJ1-5 for the parts outside the CDR3, the full variable domain is DTGVSQNPRHKITKRGQNVTFRCDPISEHNRLYWYRQTLGQGPEFLTYFQNEAQLEKSRLLSDRFSAERPKGSFSTLEIQRTEQGDSAMYLCASSLLSNQPQHFGDGTRLSIL.

The chain couples TRBV6-6 to TRBJ2-7; TRBD2 matches 14 bases. Germline V gene lookup returns CDR1 MNHNY and CDR2 SVGAGI (reference sequence). The CDR3 runs 16 residues. With 2 bases clipped from V and 4 bases from J, the junction kept 4 bases outside the gene matches. As DNA, the CDR3 is TGTGCCAGCAGTTACCTAGGGACTAGCGGGGGTTACGAGCAGTACTTC. Protein product: CASSYLGTSGGYEQYF.

The chain carries TRBV3-1 (or the pseudogene TRBV3-2) and TRBJ2-5; a weak D match, TRBD2 (6 bases). This CDR3 is 14 amino acids long. Per the germline V gene, CDR1 is LGHDT and CDR2 is YNNKEL (reference sequence). Trimming cost V 5 bases and J 4 bases, with 14 bases left between them. The CDR3 DNA reads as TGTGCCAGCAGCTCTAGCGCGCGGGGAGAGACCCAGTACTTC. Its translation is CASSSSARGETQYF.

The rearrangement uses TRBV19 and TRBJ2-1; weak D call: TRBD2 (6 bases). CDR3 length: 12 residues. The germline V gene has CDR1 LNHDA and CDR2 SQIVND (reference sequence). Deletions cut 1 base from V and 8 bases from J, with 6 bases between. In DNA, the CDR3 is TGTGCCAGTAGTATAGCTAGCGATGAGCAGTTCTTC. As protein: CASSIASDEQFF.

This chain joins TRBV5-1 and TRBJ2-3; 11 bases align to TRBD1. The length of the CDR3 is 16 residues. Trimming cost V 4 bases and J 5 bases; bases outside gene matches: 9. Germline values: CDR1 SGHRS, CDR2 YFSETQ. As DNA, the CDR3 is TGCGCCAGCAGCCCCAGGGACAGGGGGTTGGGAGATACGCAGTATTTT. Encoded protein: CASSPRDRGLGDTQYF.

This clone was picked up one time. The gene calls are TRBV18 and TRBJ2-2, with 12 bases that match TRBD2. CDR3 length: 15 residues. Germline CDR1 and CDR2: KGHSH and LQKENI. The junction had 0 bases not matched to a gene; V was cut back by 3 bases and J by 4 bases. For the CDR3, the DNA is TGTGCCAGCTCACCGGGACTAGCGGGCACCGGGGAGCTGTTTTTT. Translation: CASSPGLAGTGELFF. Based on the CDR3 plus reference TRBV18 and TRBJ2-2, the full variable domain is NAGVMQNPRHLVRRRGQEARLRCSPMKGHSHVYWYRQLPEEGLKFMVYLQKENIIDESGMPKERFSAEFPKEGPSILRIQQVVRGDSAAYFCASSPGLAGTGELFFGEGSRLTVL.

This rearrangement joins TRBV28 to TRBJ2-7; TRBD2 matches at 7 bases. This CDR3 is 15 amino acids long. The germline CDR1 and CDR2 sequences are MDHEN and SYDVKM. V dropped 5 bases and J dropped 0; count of bases not matched to a gene: 7. CDR3 nucleotides: TGTGCCAGCAGTCTCTTGGGCGGGAGCTCCTACGAGCAGTACTTC. This sequence encodes CASSLLGGSSYEQYF.

The V call is TRBV5-1, the J call TRBJ1-2, with D possibly TRBD1 on 6 matching bases. The CDR3 runs to 13 residues. Germline V gene sequence: CDR1 SGHRS, CDR2 YFSETQ. Deletions cut 0 bases from V and 6 bases from J, with 9 bases between. The CDR3 loop reads CASSLGTGNGYTF. DNA for the CDR3: TGCGCCAGCAGCTTGGGAACAGGGAATGGCTACACCTTC.

The chain carries TRBV28 and TRBJ2-2; 7 nucleotides agree with TRBD1. The CDR3 is made up of 13 amino acids. Germline values: CDR1 MDHEN, CDR2 SYDVKM. V was pared by 5 bases and J by 9 bases, with 6 bases of the junction left unmatched. The CDR3 DNA reads as TGTGCCAGCAGTCTCACAGGGGAGCGGGAGCTGTTTTTT. It yields the protein CASSLTGERELFF.

The chain couples TRBV27 to TRBJ1-1; possibly TRBD1 for D (6 bases). Trimming left V 5 bases short and J 1 base short, with 8 bases between. The CDR3 runs 13 residues. Germline loops: CDR1 MNHEY, CDR2 SMNVEV (reference sequence). The CDR3 DNA follows: TGTGCCAGCAGTCGCAGGGGGAACACTGAAGCTTTCTTT. This codes for CASSRRGNTEAFF.

This clone occurred once. CDR3 loop: CASSSGRRGTEAFF. The CDR3 DNA reads TGTGCCAGCAGCTCGGGGCGCCGGGGGACTGAAGCTTTCTTT. The V and J genes are TRBV13 and TRBJ1-1, with a tentative D call TRBD1 (5 bases). Germline assignment: CDR1 PRHDT and CDR2 FYEKMQ (reference sequence). The CDR3 contains 14 residues. The germline V and J ends were trimmed by 4 bases and 5 bases, with 14 bases remaining between them. Complete variable domain (other parts from reference TRBV13 and TRBJ1-1): AAGVIQSPRHLIKEKRETATLKCYPIPRHDTVYWYQQGPGQDPQFLISFYEKMQSDKGSIPDRFSAQQFSDYHSELNMSSLELGDSALYFCASSSGRRGTEAFFGQGTRLTVV.

The chain is built from TRBV6-5 and TRBJ2-4, with 9 bases that match TRBD1. This CDR3 comprises 15 residues. Germline CDR1 is MNHEY and CDR2 is SVGAGI. V dropped 4 bases and J dropped 1; count of bases not matched to a gene: 2. CDR3 DNA: TGTGCCAGCAGTTCACAGGGGGCGGCCAAAAACATTCAGTACTTC. Protein product: CASSSQGAAKNIQYF.

The chain has TRBV7-2 and TRBJ2-3; maybe TRBD2 (6 bases). CDR3 length: 14 amino acids. CDR1 and CDR2 from the germline V gene are SGHTA and FQGNSA. V shed 5 bases and J shed 4 bases, with 13 bases lying between them. The CDR3, as DNA: TGTGCCAGCAGCCCACCGGGAGTGGCAGATACGCAGTATTTT. This translates into CASSPPGVADTQYF.

This chain links TRBV5-6 with TRBJ2-1; 7 nucleotides agree with TRBD2. CDR1 is SGHDT, CDR2 YYEEEE, per germline. The CDR3 has 14 residues. V lost 2 bases and J lost 8; bases outside the gene matches: 7. CDR3 DNA sequence: TGTGCCAGCAGCTTCCCCAGCGGGGATGATGAGCAGTTCTTC. Translating it yields CASSFPSGDDEQFF.

The sample holds one count of this clone. This chain connects TRBV7-6 to TRBJ1-1; 8 positions match TRBD1. This CDR3 has 14 amino acids. With 5 bases clipped from V and 5 bases from J, the junction kept 7 bases outside the gene matches. Germline V gene data show CDR1 as SGHVS and CDR2 as FNYEAQ. This CDR3 reads CASSQQGVITEAFF. The CDR3 DNA follows: TGTGCCAGCAGCCAACAGGGGGTAATAACTGAAGCTTTCTTT.

The chain employs TRBV6-5 and TRBJ2-1; 10 bases align to TRBD2. Per the germline V gene, CDR1 is MNHEY and CDR2 is SVGAGI. Germline trimming cut 4 bases from V and 6 bases from J; bases unmatched to any gene: 9. This CDR3 region has 16 residues. The CDR3 is CASSSSGSVLGNEQFF. As DNA, the CDR3 is TGTGCCAGCAGTTCTAGCGGGAGTGTCTTAGGCAATGAGCAGTTCTTC.

This clone was recorded once. The chain recombines TRBV19 with TRBJ2-7; TRBD1 aligns across 8 bases. The CDR3 loop spans 15 amino acids. Germline V gives CDR1 LNHDA, CDR2 SQIVND (reference sequence). The junction had 12 bases not matched to a gene; V was cut back by 5 bases and J by 6 bases. The CDR3 DNA reads TGTGCCAGTAGTTTCCGCGGGACAGGTTTCGCCGAGCAGTACTTC. Protein sequence: CASSFRGTGFAEQYF.

This chain connects TRBV5-3 to TRBJ1-2, with TRBD1 matching 7 bases. TRBV5-3 is assigned to the ORF class and has an uncertain function. Trimming at V came to 4 bases and at J to 4 bases, leaving 10 bases not matched to a gene. The CDR3 extends over 15 amino acids. The CDR3 DNA reads as TGTGCCAGAAGCATCCCGGGACAGAAAACCTATGGCTACACCTTC. Protein sequence: CARSIPGQKTYGYTF.

In this sample, this clone turned up once. The V call is TRBV6-5, the J call TRBJ1-3; no reliable D call. The V end was cut by 7 bases, the J end by 0 bases, with 13 bases between. Germline V lookup: CDR1 MNHEY, CDR2 SVGAGI. The CDR3 consists of 15 residues. DNA of the CDR3: TGTGCCAGCACGGCTGCGGGTCCCTCTGGAAACACCATATATTTT. Protein product: CASTAAGPSGNTIYF.